Below are 24 T cell receptor beta chains sequenced from a single sample in a study of CD8+ T cells in alopecia areata. Isolated RNA was reverse transcribed into cDNA used as the sequencing template. Clones were sequenced by immunoSEQ multiplex PCR, and TCRdb holds only the in-frame ones, with some missing. The sample contains roughly 250,000 clones, less than 80% of which appear only once. The sample in question was CD4+ T cells sorted from blood, obtained at week 0. The receptors were sampled from a human donor with alopecia areata.

V is TRBV27 and J is TRBJ2-2, with 9 bases lining up with TRBD2. This CDR3 is 15 amino acids long. Looked up from germline, CDR1 is MNHEY and CDR2 is SMNVEV (reference sequence). The trim removed 4 bases at V and 9 bases at J, leaving 9 bases unmatched. The CDR3 region is CASSSSGGTLRELFF. CDR3 in DNA: TGTGCCAGCAGTTCAAGCGGGGGGACTCTCCGGGAGCTGTTTTTT.

The chain carries TRBV27 and TRBJ2-7; the match to TRBD2 covers 8 bases. Germline values: CDR1 MNHEY, CDR2 SMNVEV (reference sequence). J gave up 3 bases and V 2 bases, and 3 bases lay outside the gene matches. The CDR3 has 14 residues. CDR3 loop: CASSLSRGGYEQYF. The DNA for the CDR3 is TGTGCCAGCAGTTTAAGTCGGGGGGGCTACGAGCAGTACTTC.

CDR3 in DNA: TGTGCCTGGAGTCCCGGGTTGTACGAGACCCAGTACTTC. This codes for CAWSPGLYETQYF. This chain joins TRBV30 and TRBJ2-5; unclear D gene. The germline CDR1 and CDR2 sequences are GTSNPN and SVGIG (reference sequence). With 2 bases removed from V and 5 bases from J, the gap between germline ends came to 12 bases. CDR3 length: 13 amino acids.

This clone appeared once. The V call is TRBV5-6, the J call TRBJ1-4; D not resolved. Germline V lookup: CDR1 SGHDT, CDR2 YYEEEE. The CDR3 totals 14 residues. V gave up 2 bases and J gave up 3 bases, with 8 bases separating them. The chain's CDR3 is CASSLRESNEKLFF. CDR3 in DNA: TGTGCCAGCAGCTTAAGGGAATCTAATGAAAAACTGTTTTTT.

This clone was seen more than once but under ten times. This chain links TRBV5-1 with TRBJ2-3; unclear D gene. This CDR3 is built from 14 residues. Trimming left V 5 bases short and J 0 bases short, with 10 bases between. CDR1 and CDR2 (germline): SGHRS, YFSETQ. Here the CDR3 DNA reads TGCGCCAGCAGACGGCAGACTAGCACAGATACGCAGTATTTT. Translation gives CASRRQTSTDTQYF. Using reference TRBV5-1 and TRBJ2-3 for the parts outside the CDR3, the full variable domain is KAGVTQTPRYLIKTRGQQVTLSCSPISGHRSVSWYQQTPGQGLQFLFEYFSETQRNKGNFPGRFSGRQFSNSRSEMNVSTLELGDSALYLCASRRQTSTDTQYFGPGTRLTVL.

A remark on this clone: Other DNA sequences of this sample code for an identical CDR3. V is TRBV30 and J is TRBJ1-2, with 8 bases aligning to TRBD1. The ends lost 4 bases at V and 5 bases at J; junction bases unmatched: 3. Germline loops: CDR1 GTSNPN, CDR2 SVGIG (reference sequence). CDR3 length: 12 residues. This chain's CDR3 is CAWTGGAYGYTF. The DNA for the CDR3 is TGTGCCTGGACAGGGGGCGCATATGGCTACACCTTC. The whole variable domain, filled in from reference TRBV30 and TRBJ1-2, reads SQTIHQWPATLVQPVGSPLSLECTVEGTSNPNLYWYRQAAGRGLQLLFYSVGIGQISSEVPQNLSASRPQDRQFILSSKKLLLSDSGFYLCAWTGGAYGYTFGSGTRLTVV.

This clone was detected a few times. The chain recombines TRBV12-5 with TRBJ2-5, with 10 bases lining up with TRBD2. This CDR3 is built from 15 residues. Per germline, CDR1 LGHNT and CDR2 FRNRAP. The V gene end was trimmed by 6 bases and the J gene end by 0 bases; junction bases not matched to a gene: 4. For the CDR3, the DNA is TGTGCTAGTGGCACCGGGACTAGCGACCAAGAGACCCAGTACTTC. Residues: CASGTGTSDQETQYF.

This clone was counted between two and nine times. The genes are TRBV5-6 and TRBJ1-2; a weak D match, TRBD1 (5 bases). This CDR3 contains 12 residues. Germline CDR1 reads SGHDT; CDR2 reads YYEEEE. V lost 4 bases, J lost 12 bases, and 16 bases lay in between. CDR3 DNA: TGTGCCAGCAGCCCGGTGGGAGGGGACGACACCTTC. It specifies CASSPVGGDDTF.

The rearrangement uses TRBV19 and TRBJ1-4; 7 positions match TRBD1. J gave up 1 base and V 4 bases, and 6 bases lay outside the gene matches. This CDR3 region has 16 residues. Germline V gives CDR1 LNHDA, CDR2 SQIVND (reference sequence). CDR3 coding DNA: TGTGCCAGTAGTACCCCTAGGACAGGAACTAATGAAAAACTGTTTTTT. It yields the protein CASSTPRTGTNEKLFF.

This sequence joins TRBV2 and TRBJ2-1; TRBD1 matches at 7 bases. The CDR3 spans 14 residues. Germline V gene lookup returns CDR1 SNHLY and CDR2 FYNNEI. The V gene end was trimmed by 3 bases and the J gene end by 8 bases; junction bases not matched to a gene: 7. CDR3 DNA: TGTGCCAGCAGTGACCTTAGGGACAGCCATGAGCAGTTCTTC. Encoded protein: CASSDLRDSHEQFF.

The CDR3 DNA is TGTGCCAGCAGCTTCCTGGCTAGCGGGGGATACGAGCAGTACTTC. This codes for CASSFLASGGYEQYF. The rearrangement links TRBV11-2 to TRBJ2-7, with 10 positions matching TRBD2. After removal of 3 bases from V and 4 bases from J, the junction contained 6 bases not matched to a gene. This CDR3 is 15 amino acids long. Germline V gene sequence: CDR1 SGHAT, CDR2 FQNNGV.

V and J are TRBV11-2 and TRBJ2-1, with D tentatively TRBD2 (5 bases). The V end lost 5 bases, the J end lost 9 bases, and 11 bases lay between the germline ends. Per germline, CDR1 SGHAT and CDR2 FQNNGV. This CDR3 has 12 amino acids. The CDR3 sequence: CASSPPGFEQFF. DNA of the CDR3: TGTGCCAGCAGCCCCCCGGGGTTTGAGCAGTTCTTC. The whole variable domain, remainder taken from reference TRBV11-2 and TRBJ2-1, is EAGVAQSPRYKIIEKRQSVAFWCNPISGHATLYWYQQILGQGPKLLIQFQNNGVVDDSQLPKDRFSAERLKGVDSTLKIQPAKLEDSAVYLCASSPPGFEQFFGPGTRLTVL.

This clone was seen a handful of times. The chain combines TRBV5-4 with TRBJ2-1, with 8 bases identical to TRBD2. The V gene's germline CDR1 is SGHNT and CDR2 YYREEE (reference sequence). V was pared by 3 bases and J by 7 bases, with 9 bases of the junction left unmatched. The CDR3 has 15 amino acids. In DNA form, the CDR3 reads TGTGCCAGCAGCTCTCCCGGGACGGGGGGGAATGAGCAGTTCTTC. It yields the protein CASSSPGTGGNEQFF.

This clone was seen a few times. V and J are TRBV29-1 and TRBJ1-2; 7 positions agree with TRBD1. Per the germline V gene, CDR1 is SQVTM and CDR2 is ANQGSEA. The CDR3 is 11 amino acids. The CDR3 reads CSITGAAGYTF. The CDR3 DNA is TGCAGTATTACAGGGGCGGCTGGCTACACCTTC.

The V gene is TRBV29-1, the J gene TRBJ1-2, with unresolved D. The CDR3 covers 13 residues. Germline V gene lookup returns CDR1 SQVTM and CDR2 ANQGSEA. V lost 7 bases and J lost 4, with 16 bases in between. The CDR3 protein is CSGGVGAGYGYTF. In DNA, the CDR3 is TGCAGCGGGGGAGTGGGAGCTGGCTATGGCTACACCTTC.

The genes are TRBV2 and TRBJ1-2; tentative D call: TRBD1 (5 bases). Trimming left V 1 base short and J 6 bases short, with 9 bases between. Germline loops: CDR1 SNHLY, CDR2 FYNNEI. This CDR3 has 13 amino acids. CDR3: CASSEVRVDGYTF. As DNA, the CDR3 is TGTGCCAGCAGTGAAGTCAGGGTTGATGGCTACACCTTC.

V and J are TRBV25-1 and TRBJ2-5, with D tentatively TRBD1 or TRBD2 (5 bases each). The CDR3 spans 15 residues. V shed 3 bases and J shed 5 bases, with 16 bases lying between them. Germline V gives CDR1 MGHDK, CDR2 SYGVNS. CDR3 region: CASSEGVVGPETQYF. The DNA of the CDR3 is TGTGCCAGCAGTGAGGGGGTGGTGGGGCCGGAGACCCAGTACTTC.

The rearrangement joins TRBV4-1 to TRBJ2-6, with no clear D. This CDR3 spans 14 amino acids. Trimming took 1 base from V and 4 from J, leaving 5 bases between them. Germline lookup yields CDR1 MGHRA and CDR2 YSYEKL. CDR3 protein: CASSQGGGANVLTF. CDR3 in DNA: TGCGCCAGCAGCCAAGGCGGCGGGGCCAACGTCCTGACTTTC.

The chain has TRBV4-3 and TRBJ1-4; D not resolved. V was shortened by 3 bases and J by 3 bases, with 8 bases between the two germline ends. Germline V lookup: CDR1 LGHNA, CDR2 YSLEER. The CDR3 spans 14 residues. The CDR3 reads CASSQREPNEKLFF. The CDR3 nucleotides are TGCGCCAGCAGCCAGCGGGAACCTAATGAAAAACTGTTTTTT.

This clone appeared a few times. The chain is built from TRBV29-1 and TRBJ2-2; D is perhaps TRBD1 (6 bases). The CDR3 extends over 13 amino acids. V was shortened by 7 bases and J by 0 bases, with 9 bases between the two germline ends. The germline V gene has CDR1 SQVTM and CDR2 ANQGSEA. The CDR3 loop is CSAGTTNTGELFF. CDR3 DNA sequence: TGCAGCGCCGGGACAACGAACACCGGGGAGCTGTTTTTT.

The chain uses TRBV2 and TRBJ1-6, with D hard to call. CDR3 size: 13 residues. Trimming took off 7 bases at V and 9 bases at J, with 13 bases between the two ends. The germline gives CDR1 SNHLY, CDR2 FYNNEI. In DNA form, the CDR3 reads TGTGCCAGCACCATTGGGCCCCCTTCACCCCTCCACTTT. Translated: CASTIGPPSPLHF.

The J gene is TRBJ2-1, the V gene TRBV7-9, with TRBD2 identical over 7 bases. Germline V lookup: CDR1 SEHNR, CDR2 FQNEAQ (reference sequence). V lost 5 bases to trimming and J lost 1 base; unmatched junction nucleotides: 5. The CDR3 has 15 residues. For the CDR3, the DNA is TGTGCCAGCAGCCTAGACGGGGGGTCCTACAATGAGCAGTTCTTC. Its protein product is CASSLDGGSYNEQFF.

In its sample, this clone was seen a few times. This chain joins TRBV30 and TRBJ1-2, with 8 bases fitting TRBD1. This CDR3 region has 14 residues. V shed 0 bases and J 4 bases; nucleotides not matched to a gene: 4. Germline V gene data show CDR1 as GTSNPN and CDR2 as SVGIG (reference sequence). In nucleotides, the CDR3 is TGTGCCTGGAGTGTCGGACAGGGAGTCTATGGCTACACCTTC. Protein sequence: CAWSVGQGVYGYTF.

This clone was detected only once. An end of the junction differs from the germline gene, which may be a read error. The chain joins TRBV7-7 to TRBJ2-7; D not resolved. Looked up from germline, CDR1 is SSHAT and CDR2 is FNYEAQ (reference sequence). CDR3 length: 13 amino acids. The CDR3 nucleotides are TGTGCTAGCAGCTTAGGGCCAAGGTACGAGCAGTACTTC. Its protein is CASSLGPRYEQYF.